This T cell receptor beta chain came from a study of Graves' ophthalmopathy and Graves' hyperthyroidism. Other autoimmune disease, uncontrolled infection, pregnancy and lactation led to exclusion. This clonotype has only a few counts. The study amplified TCR beta CDR3 regions using RNA transcripts. Second-round multiplex PCR came after a first-round RT-PCR that employed HTBI primers. One entry per CDR3 protein results from TCRdb running MiXCR on the multiplex PCR reads. The sample shows approximately 700,000 distinct CDR3 sequences, 35% to 50% of them seen only once. The clonotype originates from an adult man with Graves' ophthalmopathy. Sequenced input: peripheral blood.

The CDR3 DNA follows: TGTGCCAGCAGTTACTCGTGGGGGGGTCAGCCCCAGCATTTT. Translating gives CASSYSWGGQPQHF. This chain connects TRBV6-5 to TRBJ1-5, with a weak D call TRBD1 (5 bases). Germline V gene lookup returns CDR1 MNHEY and CDR2 SVGAGI. Trimming took 0 bases from V and 6 from J, leaving 9 bases between them. The CDR3 sequence is 14 residues long.